This entry concerns a single T cell receptor (beta chain). This clone was observed once. Its recognized antigen is unknown. No much larger clonotype is one base removed from it; base qualities were not supplied. The data are from a study of chemoradiotherapy in HPV16-positive cancers (dated by TCRdb to 2022 to 2024). For the study in its entirety: Candidate HPV-specific T-cell clones and common TCR motifs were defined by functional T-cell assays performed on cells from two HPV16-positive patients. The study asked whether T-cell immunity against the HPV oncoproteins E6 and E7 changes during chemoradiotherapy and whether it affects survival. The candidate HPV-specific TCRs and motifs were then tracked in TCR repertoires from some 86 patients with HPV-related cancers.

The research as a whole found: Expansion of candidate HPV-specific clones and E7-related TCR motifs was observed in the tumor microenvironment during treatment, whereas no such expansion was observed for non-HPV-specific T cells. The survival association was reported for HPV16-positive patients, and the functional definition of HPV-specific T cells was derived from only two HPV16-positive patients. In HPV16-positive patients, expansion of HPV-responsive T cells during chemoradiotherapy was found to be associated with improved recurrence-free survival.

The library was built by means of the immunoSEQ multiplex PCR assay. TCRdb obtained this table from immuneACCESS and retained in-frame rearrangements with V and J assigned. These tables miss some clones; where compared with another copy, unresolved V genes account for less than half of the shortfall, and the remainder is unexplained. The sample yields 30,000 to 35,000 clones; about 82% were counted once. The top ten clones comprise 3.5% to 4% of the sample. Repertoires were sampled repeatedly over the course of chemoradiotherapy, so clonal expansion could be followed in the tumor microenvironment. The input for sequencing was blood, taken from a patient who underwent chemoradiotherapy. The sequence was obtained from a human donor with HPV-associated anogenital cancer.

The sequenced DNA is TGTGCCAGCAGCCAGCCCCCGGGGAGCTCCTACAATGAGCAGTTCTTC. It translates to CASSQPPGSSYNEQFF. Recombination linked TRBV4-2 to TRBJ2-1, with TRBD2 perhaps the D gene, on 5 matching bases. The germline V gene sets CDR1 to LGHNA and CDR2 to YNFKEQ. The junction carries 12 bases between V and J, which are trimmed by 3 bases and 0 bases respectively. The CDR3 runs 16 amino acids, cysteine and phenylalanine included. Here the CDR3 DNA is all that survives: 48 bases in frame from base 1.